A single sample is the source of the 26 T cell receptor beta chains below, sequenced in a study of response to subunit inactivated influenza vaccine. Using its own MiXCR run on the RT-PCR reads, TCRdb lists one record per CDR3 protein. Counted here are around 480,000 distinct CDR3 sequences, about 17% occurring once; the ten biggest clones make up roughly 3%. The material was CD4+ T cells sorted from PBMCs, obtained less than 30 months after vaccination. These receptors were obtained from a man aged 50 to 69 who received an inactivated influenza vaccine.

This clonotype was picked up a small number of times. The rearrangement uses TRBV20-1 and TRBJ2-1; TRBD2 matches 7 bases. J lost 3 bases, V lost 6 bases, and 11 bases had no gene match. Per the germline V gene, CDR1 is DFQATT and CDR2 is SNEGSKA (reference sequence). The CDR3 covers 15 residues. As DNA, the CDR3 is TGCAGTGCCGAGCGGCGGGAGAACTACTACAATGAGCAGTTCTTC. It encodes CSAERRENYYNEQFF.

This clonotype was counted between two and nine times. This rearrangement joins TRBV18 to TRBJ2-1; a weak D match, TRBD1 (5 bases). The germline V gene has CDR1 KGHSH and CDR2 LQKENI. Trimming left V 6 bases short and J 5 bases short, with 8 bases between. The CDR3 has 12 residues. Here the CDR3 DNA reads TGTGCCAGCTCTCAGGACAACAATGAGCAGTTCTTC. It codes for CASSQDNNEQFF.

This clonotype was seen only a few times. The chain uses TRBV20-1 and TRBJ1-1, with 9 nucleotides matching TRBD1. Germline-derived CDR1 and CDR2 are DFQATT and SNEGSKA (reference sequence). CDR3 size: 14 residues. Trimming took 1 base from V and 4 from J; bases not matched to a gene: 4. The CDR3 DNA reads as TGCAGTGCTAGAGCCGGGACAGGGATCACTGAAGCTTTCTTT. It specifies CSARAGTGITEAFF.

This clonotype appeared a few times. The chain carries TRBV4-2 and TRBJ2-3; the D gene is possibly TRBD2 (5 bases). Germline assignment: CDR1 LGHNA and CDR2 YNFKEQ. Between the trimmed V and J ends, which lost 1 base and 5 bases, there was a span of 13 bases. The CDR3 spans 15 residues. In nucleotides, the CDR3 is TGTGCCAGCAGCCAAGTCTACGGGGTGGGAGATACGCAGTATTTT. Protein product: CASSQVYGVGDTQYF.

This chain joins TRBV11-1 and TRBJ2-6, with D possibly matching TRBD1 (5 bases). V lost 2 bases, J lost 2 bases, and 10 bases lay in between. Per the germline V gene, CDR1 is SGHAT and CDR2 is FQDESV (reference sequence). This CDR3 contains 16 residues. The CDR3 DNA sequence: TGTGCCAGCAGCTTATGGTCAGGGACTGGGGCCAACGTCCTGACTTTC. It yields the protein CASSLWSGTGANVLTF.

V and J are TRBV4-3 and TRBJ2-3; TRBD1 matches at 7 bases. The CDR3 extends over 15 amino acids. CDR1 is LGHNA and CDR2 is YSLEER in the germline V gene. With 4 bases clipped from V and 2 bases from J, the junction kept 6 bases outside the gene matches. The CDR3 here is CASSRGGRTTDTQYF. The CDR3 bases are TGCGCCAGCAGCCGAGGGGGCCGCACCACAGATACGCAGTATTTT.

The chain is built from TRBV7-9 and TRBJ2-3; unclear D gene. V was cut by 2 bases and J by 5 bases, with 14 bases left in between. Germline V gives CDR1 SEHNR, CDR2 FQNEAQ (reference sequence). This CDR3 has 15 amino acids. As DNA, the CDR3 is TGTGCCAGCAGCTTACCGGGTCCTCGGGTAGATACGCAGTATTTT. Its protein product is CASSLPGPRVDTQYF.

The table lists this clonotype with a few counts. The V and J genes are TRBV27 and TRBJ1-1; perhaps TRBD1 as D (6 bases). The CDR3 contains 16 residues. Germline V CDR1 and CDR2: MNHEY, SMNVEV (reference sequence). V lost 10 bases to trimming and J lost 5 bases, with 26 bases between them. CDR3 sequence: CATPIGTPYTGTEAFF. In DNA, the CDR3 is TGTGCCACTCCGATTGGGACTCCATATACAGGGACTGAAGCTTTCTTT.

This clonotype was counted between two and nine times. The gene calls are TRBV10-3 and TRBJ2-2; D not resolved. The CDR3 is made up of 13 amino acids. Germline-derived CDR1 and CDR2 are ENHRY and SYGVKD. The V gene lost 3 bases and the J gene lost 5 bases, with 7 bases spanning the gap. The CDR3 region has the DNA TGTGCCATCAGTGACACGGAGACCGGGGAGCTGTTTTTT. This translates into CAISDTETGELFF.

A few counts support this clonotype. V usage is TRBV5-5 and J usage is TRBJ2-5, with TRBD2 matching 8 bases. CDR1 and CDR2 from the germline V gene are SGHKS and YYEKEE (reference sequence). There are 18 residues in the CDR3. V shed 4 bases, J shed 5 bases, and the junction held 19 bases outside the gene matches. The CDR3 loop reads CASSLGMGSGTLRETQYF. In DNA, the CDR3 is TGTGCCAGCAGCCTTGGCATGGGTAGCGGGACCCTGAGGGAGACCCAGTACTTC.

This clonotype turned up a few times. J is TRBJ2-5 and V is TRBV21-1. TRBV21-1 is classified as a pseudogene. The CDR3 sequence is 13 residues long. Written as DNA, the CDR3 is TGTGCCAGCAGCAAGGGTGGTAAAGAGACCCAGTACTTC. This gives the protein CASSKGGKETQYF.

The J gene is TRBJ1-4, the V gene TRBV7-8, with D possibly TRBD1 on 5 matching bases. The CDR3 length is 14 residues. The germline V gene has CDR1 SGHVS and CDR2 FQNEAQ. Trimming took off 3 bases at V and 7 bases at J, with 12 bases between the two ends. This chain's CDR3 is CASSFRGSAEKLFF. The DNA for the CDR3 is TGTGCCAGCAGCTTTCGGGGGAGTGCTGAAAAACTGTTTTTT.

The rearrangement uses TRBV5-1 and TRBJ2-5, with 8 bases lining up with TRBD1. V trimming: 4 bases; J trimming: 7 bases; junction bases outside the gene matches: 12. The CDR3 is 15 residues long. CDR1 SGHRS and CDR2 YFSETQ come from the germline V gene. The CDR3 here is CASSQNQGALGTQYF. DNA of the CDR3: TGCGCCAGCAGCCAAAACCAGGGGGCGCTGGGGACCCAGTACTTC. The variable domain in full, with the rest retrieved from reference TRBV5-1 and TRBJ2-5, is KAGVTQTPRYLIKTRGQQVTLSCSPISGHRSVSWYQQTPGQGLQFLFEYFSETQRNKGNFPGRFSGRQFSNSRSEMNVSTLELGDSALYLCASSQNQGALGTQYFGPGTRLLVL.

This chain uses TRBV2 with TRBJ2-1; unclear D gene. Trimming shortened V by 2 bases and J by 5 bases, and 13 bases separated the two germline ends. CDR3 length equals 15 residues. Looked up from germline, CDR1 is SNHLY and CDR2 is FYNNEI. In DNA, the CDR3 is TGTGCCAGCAGTGAAATATGGGCAGCCGACAATGAGCAGTTCTTC. Protein product: CASSEIWAADNEQFF.

The chain employs TRBV2 and TRBJ2-5, with D unclear. The CDR3 is 10 residues long. V dropped 5 bases and J dropped 4 bases, with 2 bases sitting between them. CDR1 and CDR2 from the germline V gene are SNHLY and FYNNEI. CDR3: CASSTETQYF. CDR3 in DNA: TGTGCCAGCAGTACAGAGACCCAGTACTTC.

The chain uses TRBV5-1 and TRBJ2-1; 7 positions agree with TRBD2. In germline, CDR1 is SGHRS, CDR2 YFSETQ. CDR3 length: 14 amino acids. Trimming at V came to 3 bases and at J to 2 bases, leaving 2 bases not matched to a gene. CDR3 loop: CASSSRGTYNEQFF. The CDR3 DNA reads TGCGCCAGCAGCTCGCGGGGGACCTACAATGAGCAGTTCTTC. Combining the CDR3 with reference TRBV5-1 and TRBJ2-1 gives the whole variable domain KAGVTQTPRYLIKTRGQQVTLSCSPISGHRSVSWYQQTPGQGLQFLFEYFSETQRNKGNFPGRFSGRQFSNSRSEMNVSTLELGDSALYLCASSSRGTYNEQFFGPGTRLTVL.

Comment on this clonotype: A much larger clone differs by one base, so this may be a read error. The chain carries TRBV5-6 and TRBJ1-4; 7 nucleotides agree with TRBD1. Trimming took 4 bases from V and 9 from J; bases not matched to a gene: 12. The germline V gene encodes CDR1 SGHDT and CDR2 YYEEEE. This CDR3 has 15 residues. The CDR3, as DNA: TGTGCCAGCAGCCGAAGACAGGGACTAAATAAAAAACTGTTTTTT. Translated: CASSRRQGLNKKLFF.

This chain joins TRBV11-1 and TRBJ2-3; a weak D match, TRBD2 (6 bases). CDR1 and CDR2 from the germline V gene are SGHAT and FQDESV (reference sequence). The CDR3 runs 12 residues. Between the trimmed V and J ends, which lost 3 bases and 7 bases, there was a span of 8 bases. The CDR3 spells CASSLGRNTQYF. CDR3 sequence (DNA): TGTGCCAGCAGCTTGGGGAGGAATACGCAGTATTTT.

Only a few counts were recorded for this clonotype. In nucleotides, the CDR3 is TGTGCCAGCAGCGCCGGGACGACTAATGAAAAACTGTTTTTT. This gives the protein CASSAGTTNEKLFF. The chain carries TRBV9 and TRBJ1-4; possibly TRBD1 for D (5 bases). The ends were cut back, 3 bases at V and 2 bases at J, with 8 bases in the middle. The V gene's germline CDR1 is SGDLS and CDR2 YYNGEE. The CDR3 length is 14 residues. The variable domain in full, completed from reference TRBV9 and TRBJ1-4, reads DSGVTQTPKHLITATGQRVTLRCSPRSGDLSVYWYQQSLDQGLQFLIQYYNGEERAKGNILERFSAQQFPDLHSELNLSSLELGDSALYFCASSAGTTNEKLFFGSGTQLSVL.

The chain couples TRBV11-2 to TRBJ1-5, with D perhaps matching TRBD1 (5 bases). This CDR3 has 16 residues. Germline-derived CDR1 and CDR2 are SGHAT and FQNNGV. Trimming removed 2 bases from V and 0 bases from J, with 11 bases in between. The CDR3 nucleotides are TGTGCCAGCAGCTTATCTTCGCAGGGTAGCAATCAGCCCCAGCATTTT. Translation gives CASSLSSQGSNQPQHF.

The rearrangement joins TRBV1 to TRBJ2-2; TRBD2 was called by the table and not checked on the DNA. TRBV1 is labeled a pseudogene. The CDR3 sequence is 19 residues long. The CDR3 sequence: CTSSQCAGRAFGDTGELFF. The CDR3 region has the DNA TGCACCAGCAGCCAATGTGCCGGGAGGGCATTTGGGGACACCGGGGAGCTGTTTTTT.

This clonotype was counted only a few times. V and J are TRBV12-3 or TRBV12-4 and TRBJ2-7, with TRBD2 matching over 7 bases. With 3 bases clipped from V and 2 bases from J, the junction kept 4 bases outside the gene matches. This CDR3 contains 14 residues. Here the CDR3 reads CASSFSGGPYEQYF. The CDR3 DNA is TGTGCCAGCAGTTTTTCGGGAGGACCCTACGAGCAGTACTTC.

This clonotype was observed many times. The chain uses TRBV7-6 and TRBJ1-1; TRBD1 is a possible D gene (5 bases). V was pared by 2 bases and J by 5 bases, with 12 bases between. In germline, CDR1 is SGHVS, CDR2 FNYEAQ. This CDR3 region has 14 residues. CDR3 amino acids: CASSLRGEGTEAFF. The CDR3 DNA follows: TGTGCCAGCAGCTTAAGAGGGGAGGGAACTGAAGCTTTCTTT.

V usage is TRBV3-1 and J usage is TRBJ2-6; unclear D gene. V lost 4 bases to trimming and J lost 0 bases, with 10 bases between them. This CDR3 has 16 amino acids. The germline CDR1 and CDR2 sequences are LGHDT and YNNKEL (reference sequence). CDR3 in DNA: TGTGCCAGCAGCCCGGGTTTCCTCTCTGGGGCCAACGTCCTGACTTTC. Translation gives CASSPGFLSGANVLTF.

This clonotype was observed a handful of times. This chain uses TRBV3-1 with TRBJ1-1, with no clear D. Germline values: CDR1 LGHDT, CDR2 YNNKEL (reference sequence). The CDR3 runs to 14 residues. The ends were cut back, 1 base at V and 1 base at J, with 7 bases in the middle. CDR3 in DNA: TGTGCCAGCAGCCAAGGGCGGCAGAACACTGAAGCTTTCTTT. Amino acids: CASSQGRQNTEAFF. Supplemented by reference TRBV3-1 and TRBJ1-1, the full variable domain reads DTAVSQTPKYLVTQMGNDKSIKCEQNLGHDTMYWYKQDSKKFLKIMFSYNNKELIINETVPNRFSPKSPDKAHLNLHINSLELGDSAVYFCASSQGRQNTEAFFGQGTRLTVV.

V is TRBV10-2 and J is TRBJ2-7; 10 nucleotides line up with TRBD1. CDR3 length: 15 amino acids. Germline assignment: CDR1 WSHSY and CDR2 SAAADI. The J segment lost 1 base and the V segment lost 6 bases, leaving 6 bases of the junction unmatched. The CDR3 bases are TGCGCCAGCAGCGGGGGACAGGGGCCTTCCTACGAGCAGTACTTC. Translation: CASSGGQGPSYEQYF.